The rows below give T cell receptor beta chains drawn from one sample of a study of radiation and T cells in renal cell carcinoma. Clones were read by immunoSEQ multiplex PCR, and TCRdb kept only the in-frame ones, dropping some. Here the sample spans tens of thousands of clones, around 85% being singletons. Source: blood, taken from a patient whose treatment included radiotherapy and nephrectomy. These receptors all stem from a man in his 60s with renal cell carcinoma. Each CDR3 is given without its conserved first and last residue.

TRBJ2-5	TRBV4-3	ASSQGPAPNPFNVETQY
TRBJ1-1	TRBV30	AWSVGLNTEAF
TRBJ2-7	TRBV11-2	ASRTAGTGSYEQY
TRBJ2-5	TRBV28	ASSLPGQQETQY
TRBJ2-3	TRBV7-9	ASSLGDPALGADTQY
TRBJ2-2	TRBV7-9	ASSPGLAGGPDTGELF
TRBJ1-5	TRBV2	ASGTGSYYQPQH
TRBJ2-1	TRBV19	ATNPQGRDWNEQF
TRBJ1-1	TRBV6-5	AIQARGSNTEAF
TRBJ2-2	TRBV7-2	ASSLDTGELF
TRBJ2-5	TRBV18	ASSPPGETQY
TRBJ2-5	TRBV5-1	ASSFSSGGETQY
TRBJ1-1	TRBV18	ASSPGGNTEAF
TRBJ1-1	TRBV7-2	ASSYPRGGLNTEAF
TRBJ2-1	TRBV25-1	ASSRGQGGSEQF
TRBJ1-1	TRBV5-4	ASSFGQAVREAF
TRBJ1-1	TRBV6-5	ASSLSGNTEAF
TRBJ2-1	TRBV7-2	ASSGTSGRSYNEQF
TRBJ2-1	TRBV5-1	ASSKPGTSGSLWEQF
TRBJ1-5	TRBV5-1	ASSLEGGNQPQH
TRBJ2-1	TRBV7-9	ASSLVSGLVHNEQF
TRBJ1-5	TRBV10-1	ASSEETGIDGSNQPQH
TRBJ2-5	TRBV30	AWSVWRGAAPTQY
TRBJ2-1	TRBV9	ASSASLTYNEQF
TRBJ1-2	TRBV13	ASSPKVDLDNYGYT
TRBJ2-5	TRBV6-1	ASSRDYPTGEQY
TRBJ1-4	TRBV19	ASSRSGTGSEKLF
TRBJ2-3	TRBV19	ASSLRTGVSTDTQY
TRBJ1-1	TRBV6-1	ASSEARGMNTEAF
TRBJ2-2	TRBV10-1	ASSGPGTGELF
TRBJ2-7	TRBV7-2	ASSHGLGGISYEQY
TRBJ2-5	TRBV15	ATSRDSPGGETQY
TRBJ2-1	TRBV28	ASSLPLAGINEQF
TRBJ2-1	TRBV12-5	ASGLIWEQF
TRBJ1-5	TRBV30	AWSGQPEYSNQPQH
TRBJ2-4	TRBV7-2	ASSSQGYDGIQY
TRBJ1-5	TRBV30	AWSFSLGQPQH
TRBJ2-2	TRBV7-2	ASSPQGRGGRKGELF
TRBJ2-1	TRBV15	ATSRGRRINEQF
NA	TRBV5-4	ASSTGTPTSLTYEQY
TRBJ2-3	TRBV2	ASSAGTASTDTQY
TRBJ2-1	TRBV5-1	ASSLVDIQEPVNEQF
TRBJ2-2	TRBV7-6	ASSLLRERNTGELF
TRBJ2-3	TRBV29-1	SVDRGVGTDTQY
TRBJ2-1	TRBV5-1	ASSLSVLPLNEQF
TRBJ1-2	TRBV7-6	ASSPRAGDYGYT
TRBJ2-1	TRBV5-8	ASSLVPGSNNEQF